These 3 T cell receptor beta chains came from one sample sequenced in a study of OX40 agonist ivuxolimab in advanced cancers. Libraries were made using the immunoSEQ multiplex PCR assay. TCRdb provides this immuneACCESS table in a form limited to in-frame rearrangements. Some clones are lacking; in checked studies, under half of them reflect an unresolved V gene, and why the rest are absent is not known. Within this sample are about 65,000 clones, with roughly 84% of them counted one time only. About 0.37% of the sample rests with the top ten. The sequenced sample was CD4+ or CD8+ T cells sorted from blood, obtained in a trial of the OX40 agonist ivuxolimab. These TCRs come from an adult with an advanced solid tumor such as melanoma, head and neck, liver or kidney cancer.

The chain employs TRBV14 and TRBJ2-1; 14 bases match TRBD2. J was trimmed by 7 bases and V by 6 bases; bases with no gene match: 5. CDR3 size: 15 residues. Germline assignment: CDR1 SGHDN and CDR2 FVKESK. This CDR3 is CASRRLAGGPNEQFF. CDR3 nucleotide sequence: TGTGCCAGCAGAAGACTAGCGGGGGGGCCTAATGAGCAGTTCTTC.

The chain joins TRBV9 to TRBJ2-1, with a tentative D call TRBD2 (6 bases). The germline V gene encodes CDR1 SGDLS and CDR2 YYNGEE. The CDR3 runs to 14 residues. Trimming shortened V by 3 bases and J by 1 base, and 8 bases separated the two germline ends. The CDR3 loop reads CASSERVSYNEQFF. The CDR3 DNA sequence: TGTGCCAGCAGCGAGCGGGTATCCTACAATGAGCAGTTCTTC.

The V gene is TRBV5-6, the J gene TRBJ2-7; D is perhaps TRBD2 (7 bases). With 6 bases removed from V and 1 base from J, the gap between germline ends came to 20 bases. The CDR3 spans 16 residues. Germline lookup yields CDR1 SGHDT and CDR2 YYEEEE. In nucleotides, the CDR3 is TGTGCCAGCACCGCTAGAGGGCGGGGGCCTTCCTACGAGCAGTACTTC. Residues: CASTARGRGPSYEQYF.